These 30 T cell receptor beta chains were sequenced from one sample in a study of cytomegalovirus exposure and HLA in healthy donors. The primer mix had 60 Vbeta and 13 Jbeta primers. Clones were sequenced by immunoSEQ multiplex PCR, and TCRdb holds only the in-frame ones, with some missing. The sample includes about 200,000 clones, about four fifths seen only once; the top ten take roughly 0.4%. Specimen: PBMCs. The source is a male donor in good health and CMV-seropositive.

This clone was counted between two and nine times. The V gene is TRBV29-1, the J gene TRBJ2-1; 9 bases map to TRBD2. Germline V gene sequence: CDR1 SQVTM, CDR2 ANQGSEA. The CDR3 contains 14 residues. With 7 bases clipped from V and 3 bases from J, the junction kept 7 bases outside the gene matches. This CDR3 is CSGRLAGSYNEQFF. The CDR3 nucleotides read TGCAGCGGACGTCTAGCGGGGAGCTACAATGAGCAGTTCTTC.

The chain couples TRBV2 to TRBJ1-5; D uncertain. CDR1 and CDR2 from the germline V gene are SNHLY and FYNNEI. V shed 11 bases and J shed 3 bases, with 17 bases lying between them. The length of the CDR3 is 14 residues. For the CDR3, the DNA is TGTGCCGGATCAACAGAGAACGACAATCAGCCCCAGCATTTT. It encodes CAGSTENDNQPQHF.

The genes are TRBV13 and TRBJ2-7, with 11 bases aligning to TRBD2. Germline CDR1 reads PRHDT; CDR2 reads FYEKMQ (reference sequence). The CDR3 spans 17 residues. The V segment lost 4 bases and the J segment 1 base; nucleotides outside the gene matches: 9. The CDR3: CASSSGLAEPTSYEQYF. DNA for the CDR3: TGTGCCAGCAGCTCGGGACTAGCGGAACCCACGTCCTACGAGCAGTACTTC.

Here the CDR3 reads CSAVGVTEAFF. The DNA for the CDR3 is TGCAGCGCTGTTGGAGTCACTGAAGCTTTCTTT. The gene calls are TRBV29-1 and TRBJ1-1; D gene uncertain. Germline assignment: CDR1 SQVTM and CDR2 ANQGSEA. Trimming removed 7 bases from V and 4 bases from J, with 10 bases in between. This CDR3 has 11 amino acids.

This clone is a singleton in its sample. The V gene is TRBV9, the J gene TRBJ2-5; possibly TRBD1 for D (7 bases). V lost 2 bases to trimming and J lost 2 bases, with 16 bases between them. Germline CDR1 SGDLS, CDR2 YYNGEE. The CDR3 spans 16 residues. The CDR3 is CASSVGRGTVQETQYF. The CDR3 DNA is TGTGCCAGCAGCGTTGGTCGGGGGACAGTTCAAGAGACCCAGTACTTC.

This clone has just one count. The chain joins TRBV7-6 to TRBJ1-4; TRBD1 might be the D (5 bases). In germline, CDR1 is SGHVS, CDR2 FNYEAQ. Trimming took 0 bases from V and 8 from J, leaving 10 bases between them. The CDR3 is 14 amino acids. The CDR3 sequence is CASSLAGVEEKLFF. The CDR3, as DNA: TGTGCCAGCAGCTTAGCAGGGGTGGAGGAAAAACTGTTTTTT.

The V and J genes are TRBV18 and TRBJ1-5; 7 bases map to TRBD1. Trimming cost V 5 bases and J 3 bases; bases outside gene matches: 7. This CDR3 contains 15 residues. Germline values: CDR1 KGHSH, CDR2 LQKENI. The CDR3 region is CASSSGTASNQPQHF. For the CDR3, the DNA is TGTGCCAGCTCATCTGGGACAGCTTCCAATCAGCCCCAGCATTTT. The variable domain in full, with the rest retrieved from reference TRBV18 and TRBJ1-5, is NAGVMQNPRHLVRRRGQEARLRCSPMKGHSHVYWYRQLPEEGLKFMVYLQKENIIDESGMPKERFSAEFPKEGPSILRIQQVVRGDSAAYFCASSSGTASNQPQHFGDGTRLSIL.

The chain combines TRBV7-2 with TRBJ2-7; 10 bases map to TRBD2. The J segment lost 2 bases and the V segment lost 1 base, leaving 5 bases of the junction unmatched. Germline V gene data show CDR1 as SGHTA and CDR2 as FQGNSA. This CDR3 region has 16 residues. The CDR3 DNA reads TGTGCCAGCAGCTTAGGTTGGAGCGGGGGGGCCTACGAGCAGTACTTC. Translated, it gives CASSLGWSGGAYEQYF.

The J gene is TRBJ1-1, the V gene TRBV6-6; perhaps TRBD1 as D (6 bases). V was cut by 0 bases and J by 11 bases, with 16 bases left in between. This CDR3 comprises 14 residues. Germline CDR1 and CDR2: MNHNY and SVGAGI (reference sequence). For the CDR3, the DNA is TGTGCCAGCAGTTACTCGATGGGGGCAGGGCTCGCTTTCTTT. Translated, it gives CASSYSMGAGLAFF.

This chain uses TRBV7-9 with TRBJ1-1, with a possible D match to TRBD1 (6 bases). V was trimmed by 0 bases and J by 1 base, leaving 9 bases between them. This CDR3 region has 15 residues. Germline V lookup: CDR1 SEHNR, CDR2 FQNEAQ (reference sequence). The DNA of the CDR3 is TGTGCCAGCAGCTTAGCAGCAGGGGCGAACACTGAAGCTTTCTTT. Amino acids: CASSLAAGANTEAFF.

This sequence joins TRBV18 and TRBJ2-3; TRBD1 matches 7 bases. V trimming: 8 bases; J trimming: 0 bases; junction bases outside the gene matches: 17. CDR1 and CDR2 from the germline V gene are KGHSH and LQKENI. The CDR3 is 18 amino acids. The CDR3 is CASTRSTGQITSTDTQYF. The CDR3 region has the DNA TGTGCCAGCACAAGGTCTACGGGACAGATAACTAGCACAGATACGCAGTATTTT.

This clone occurred once. This sequence joins TRBV4-2 and TRBJ2-7, with TRBD1 identical over 9 bases. From germline, CDR1 is LGHNA and CDR2 YNFKEQ. The CDR3 is made up of 16 amino acids. The junction had 8 bases not matched to a gene; V was cut back by 3 bases and J by 2 bases. The CDR3 reads CASSHSAGTGTYEQYF. For the CDR3, the DNA is TGTGCCAGCAGCCATTCTGCCGGGACAGGGACCTACGAGCAGTACTTC.

J is TRBJ1-2 and V is TRBV19; D is possibly TRBD1 (6 bases). The V end was cut by 2 bases, the J end by 1 base, with 11 bases between. The CDR3 covers 15 residues. Germline assignment: CDR1 LNHDA and CDR2 SQIVND (reference sequence). CDR3 DNA sequence: TGTGCCAGTAGTATACAGGGGTCGATTAACTATGGCTACACCTTC. Translated: CASSIQGSINYGYTF.

The rearrangement joins TRBV7-9 to TRBJ2-7; D gene uncertain. The germline V and J ends were trimmed by 3 bases and 3 bases, with 12 bases remaining between them. The CDR3 consists of 14 residues. CDR1 is SEHNR, CDR2 FQNEAQ, per germline (reference sequence). This CDR3 is CASSLAGQVYEQYF. The CDR3, as DNA: TGTGCCAGCAGCTTGGCTGGTCAGGTCTACGAGCAGTACTTC.

The gene calls are TRBV5-6 and TRBJ2-2; 12 nucleotides agree with TRBD2. This CDR3 contains 17 residues. The V segment lost 4 bases and the J segment 0 bases; nucleotides outside the gene matches: 4. Germline V CDR1 and CDR2: SGHDT, YYEEEE. The CDR3 bases are TGTGCCAGCAGCCTAGGACTAGCGGGATCGAACACCGGGGAGCTGTTTTTT. It is translated as CASSLGLAGSNTGELFF.

The chain carries TRBV7-6 and TRBJ1-1, with 12 positions matching TRBD1. The CDR3 is 13 amino acids. Germline V gene sequence: CDR1 SGHVS, CDR2 FNYEAQ. With V trimmed by 3 bases and J by 11 bases, 4 bases remained unmatched. The CDR3 loop reads CASSFPGTGGAFF. The CDR3 DNA follows: TGTGCCAGCAGCTTCCCCGGGACAGGGGGCGCTTTCTTT.

The CDR3 sequence: CSVGGGIYYEQYF. The CDR3 nucleotides are TGCAGCGTTGGAGGGGGCATTTATTACGAGCAGTACTTC. The J gene is TRBJ2-7, the V gene TRBV29-1, with 7 bases aligning to TRBD1. Germline-derived CDR1 and CDR2 are SQVTM and ANQGSEA. The CDR3 has 13 residues. V shed 4 bases, J shed 4 bases, and the junction held 7 bases outside the gene matches.

This rearrangement joins TRBV10-3 to TRBJ2-5; 10 bases map to TRBD2. The CDR3 runs 14 residues. J gave up 2 bases and V 5 bases, and 2 bases lay outside the gene matches. Germline-derived CDR1 and CDR2 are ENHRY and SYGVKD. Here the CDR3 reads CAISPAGGQETQYF. The CDR3 DNA reads TGTGCCATCAGTCCAGCGGGGGGGCAAGAGACCCAGTACTTC.

In DNA, the CDR3 is TGTGCCAGCAGCGCTGACTCCTGGGATACGCAGTATTTT. It translates to CASSADSWDTQYF. The chain has TRBV9 and TRBJ2-3; unclear D gene. Per germline, CDR1 SGDLS and CDR2 YYNGEE. This CDR3 is 13 amino acids long. Trimming took 3 bases from V and 6 from J, leaving 11 bases between them.

V is TRBV4-1 and J is TRBJ1-1; 7 nucleotides line up with TRBD1. The germline gives CDR1 MGHRA, CDR2 YSYEKL. Unmatched junction bases numbered 7, after V lost 1 base and J lost 2 bases. CDR3 length: 16 residues. Here the CDR3 reads CASSQGRDRVNTEAFF. CDR3 sequence (DNA): TGCGCCAGCAGCCAAGGGAGAGACAGGGTCAACACTGAAGCTTTCTTT.

The chain has TRBV19 and TRBJ2-5; TRBD1 aligns across 8 bases. The CDR3 covers 14 residues. Germline CDR1 and CDR2: LNHDA and SQIVND (reference sequence). With V trimmed by 5 bases and J by 5 bases, 7 bases remained unmatched. CDR3 nucleotide sequence: TGTGCCAGTAGTGTTCAGGGGGCATGGGAGACCCAGTACTTC. Protein product: CASSVQGAWETQYF.

V gene TRBV19 combines with J gene TRBJ1-1; tentative D call: TRBD1 (6 bases). Germline CDR1 and CDR2: LNHDA and SQIVND (reference sequence). The CDR3 runs 13 residues. The chain's CDR3 is CGTSHRVGTEAFF. The CDR3 DNA is TGTGGCACAAGTCACAGGGTGGGCACTGAAGCTTTCTTT.

The genes are TRBV2 and TRBJ2-7; 7 bases agree with TRBD1. V was pared by 6 bases and J by 2 bases, with 7 bases of the junction left unmatched. There are 14 residues in the CDR3. Germline V gene data show CDR1 as SNHLY and CDR2 as FYNNEI. The CDR3 DNA follows: TGTGCCAGCAGAGAGCCGGGACAGACCTACGAGCAGTACTTC. Its translation is CASREPGQTYEQYF.

This clone was seen only a few times. The chain has TRBV18 and TRBJ2-2, with D unresolved. The V end was cut by 3 bases, the J end by 0 bases, with 11 bases between. CDR1 and CDR2 from the germline V gene are KGHSH and LQKENI. The CDR3 extends over 16 amino acids. In nucleotides, the CDR3 is TGTGCCAGCTCACCCTTATTGGCCTCGAACACCGGGGAGCTGTTTTTT. Translated, it gives CASSPLLASNTGELFF.

The J gene is TRBJ1-2, the V gene TRBV19; 9 nucleotides agree with TRBD1. The CDR3 has 15 residues. V lost 5 bases and J lost 7; bases outside the gene matches: 11. Looked up from germline, CDR1 is LNHDA and CDR2 is SQIVND (reference sequence). The CDR3 DNA reads as TGTGCCAGTAGTGACTCCGGGACAGGGATAATTGGCTACACCTTC. Translated: CASSDSGTGIIGYTF.

This clone was detected only a few times. V usage is TRBV9 and J usage is TRBJ2-5, with TRBD1 matching over 9 bases. The J call may not be correct, given that the DNA end is closer to TRBJ2-7. The CDR3 has 16 amino acids. CDR1 and CDR2 from the germline V gene are SGDLS and YYNGEE. The chain's CDR3 is CASSVGSGQGSNEQYF. The CDR3 nucleotides are TGTGCCAGCAGCGTAGGGTCAGGACAGGGGTCCAACGAGCAGTACTTC.

The V call is TRBV7-9, the J call TRBJ1-2; 7 nucleotides agree with TRBD1. The J segment lost 6 bases and the V segment lost 3 bases, leaving 16 bases of the junction unmatched. This CDR3 is built from 17 residues. Germline CDR1 is SEHNR and CDR2 is FQNEAQ (reference sequence). CDR3 sequence reads: CASSLNFATGAQDGYTF. The CDR3 DNA reads as TGTGCCAGCAGCTTGAACTTCGCCACAGGGGCTCAGGATGGCTACACCTTC.

CDR3 amino acids: CASSLGQGGTDTQYF. Written as DNA, the CDR3 is TGTGCCAGCAGCCTAGGACAGGGAGGCACAGATACGCAGTATTTT. V gene TRBV5-5 combines with J gene TRBJ2-3; 8 positions match TRBD1. CDR3 length: 15 amino acids. With V trimmed by 4 bases and J by 1 base, 5 bases remained unmatched. CDR1 and CDR2 (germline): SGHKS, YYEKEE (reference sequence). The whole variable domain, filled in from reference TRBV5-5 and TRBJ2-3, reads DAGVTQSPTHLIKTRGQQVTLRCSPISGHKSVSWYQQVLGQGPQFIFQYYEKEERGRGNFPDRFSARQFPNYSSELNVNALLLGDSALYLCASSLGQGGTDTQYFGPGTRLTVL.

Written as DNA, the CDR3 is TGTGCCAGCAGTTATCAGGACTCTGTGAACACTGAAGCTTTCTTT. Its translation: CASSYQDSVNTEAFF. The V and J genes are TRBV28 and TRBJ1-1; no clear D. Trimming cost V 4 bases and J 0 bases, with 12 bases left between them. This CDR3 region has 15 residues. The germline gives CDR1 MDHEN, CDR2 SYDVKM. The variable domain in full, completed from reference TRBV28 and TRBJ1-1, reads DVKVTQSSRYLVKRTGEKVFLECVQDMDHENMFWYRQDPGLGLRLIYFSYDVKMKEKGDIPEGYSVSREKKERFSLILESASTNQTSMYLCASSYQDSVNTEAFFGQGTRLTVV.

This clone was recorded a few times. The chain links TRBV6-5 to TRBJ2-7, with D perhaps matching TRBD2 (5 bases). Looked up from germline, CDR1 is MNHEY and CDR2 is SVGAGI. Deletions cut 7 bases from V and 9 bases from J, with 19 bases between. The CDR3 is 13 amino acids. CDR3 sequence (DNA): TGTGCCAGCACCTCGGGATGGGAAATGGCGCAGTACTTC. Translating it yields CASTSGWEMAQYF.